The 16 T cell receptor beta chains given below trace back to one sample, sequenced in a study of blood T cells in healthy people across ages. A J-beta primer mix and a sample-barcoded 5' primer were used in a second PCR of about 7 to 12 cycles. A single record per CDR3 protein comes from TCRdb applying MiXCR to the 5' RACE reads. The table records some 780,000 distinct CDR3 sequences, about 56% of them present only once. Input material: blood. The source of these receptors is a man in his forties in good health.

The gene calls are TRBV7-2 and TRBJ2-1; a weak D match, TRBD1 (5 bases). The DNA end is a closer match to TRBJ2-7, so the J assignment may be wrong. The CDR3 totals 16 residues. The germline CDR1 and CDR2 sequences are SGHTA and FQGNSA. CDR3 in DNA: TGTGCCAGCAGGTTAAACTACAGGTTCGCCTACAATGAGCAGTACTTC. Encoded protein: CASRLNYRFAYNEQYF.

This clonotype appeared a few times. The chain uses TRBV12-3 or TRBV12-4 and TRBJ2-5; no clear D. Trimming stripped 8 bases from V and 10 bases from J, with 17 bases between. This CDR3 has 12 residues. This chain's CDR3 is CASAADKAVQYF. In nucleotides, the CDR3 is TGTGCCAGCGCGGCAGACAAAGCAGTCCAGTACTTC.

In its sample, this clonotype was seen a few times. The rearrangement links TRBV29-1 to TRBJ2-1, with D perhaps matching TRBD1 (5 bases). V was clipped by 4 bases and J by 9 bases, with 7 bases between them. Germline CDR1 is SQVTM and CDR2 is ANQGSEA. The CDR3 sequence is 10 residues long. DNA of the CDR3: TGCAGCGTTGGTGGGGCTGAGCAGTTCTTC. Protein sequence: CSVGGAEQFF.

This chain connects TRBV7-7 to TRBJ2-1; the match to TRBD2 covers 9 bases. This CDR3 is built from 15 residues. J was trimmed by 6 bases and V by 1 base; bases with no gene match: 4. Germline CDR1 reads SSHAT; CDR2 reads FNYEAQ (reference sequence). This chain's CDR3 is CASSLGGRELNEQFF. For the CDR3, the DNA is TGTGCCAGCAGCTTAGGCGGGAGGGAGCTCAATGAGCAGTTCTTC. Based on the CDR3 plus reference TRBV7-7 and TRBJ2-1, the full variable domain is GAGVSQSPRYKVTKRGQDVTLRCDPISSHATLYWYQQALGQGPEFLTYFNYEAQPDKSGLPSDRFSAERPEGSISTLTIQRTEQRDSAMYRCASSLGGRELNEQFFGPGTRLTVL.

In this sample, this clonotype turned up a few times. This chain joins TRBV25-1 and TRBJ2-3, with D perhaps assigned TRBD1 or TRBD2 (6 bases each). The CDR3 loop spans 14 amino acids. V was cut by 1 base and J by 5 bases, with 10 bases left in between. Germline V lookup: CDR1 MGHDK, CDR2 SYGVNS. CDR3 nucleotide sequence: TGTGCCAGCAGTGAATTACGGGGGCAAGATACGCAGTATTTT. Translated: CASSELRGQDTQYF.

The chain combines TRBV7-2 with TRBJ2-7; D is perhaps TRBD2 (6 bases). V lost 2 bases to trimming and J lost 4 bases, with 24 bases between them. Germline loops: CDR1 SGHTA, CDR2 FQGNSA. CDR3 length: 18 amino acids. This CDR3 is CASSLSTFLRDSSYEQYF. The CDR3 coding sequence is TGTGCCAGCAGCTTATCGACCTTCCTACGGGACTCGAGTTACGAGCAGTACTTC.

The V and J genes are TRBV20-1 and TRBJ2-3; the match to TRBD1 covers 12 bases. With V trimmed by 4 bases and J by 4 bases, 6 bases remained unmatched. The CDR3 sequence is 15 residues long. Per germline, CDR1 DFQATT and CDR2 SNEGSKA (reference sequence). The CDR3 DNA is TGCAGTGCTATCCGGGACAGGGGGCTTTCAGATACGCAGTATTTT. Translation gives CSAIRDRGLSDTQYF.

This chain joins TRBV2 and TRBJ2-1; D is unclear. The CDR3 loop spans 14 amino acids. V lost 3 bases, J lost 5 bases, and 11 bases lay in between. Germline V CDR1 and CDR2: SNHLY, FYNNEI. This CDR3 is CASSDAAENNEQFF. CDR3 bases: TGTGCCAGCAGTGATGCTGCGGAGAACAATGAGCAGTTCTTC.

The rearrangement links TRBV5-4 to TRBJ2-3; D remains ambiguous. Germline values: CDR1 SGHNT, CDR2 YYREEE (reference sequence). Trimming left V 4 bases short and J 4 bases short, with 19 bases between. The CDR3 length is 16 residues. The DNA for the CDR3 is TGTGCCAGCAGCGAAGACCTTTCCGAAGCCCCAGATACGCAGTATTTT. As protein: CASSEDLSEAPDTQYF.

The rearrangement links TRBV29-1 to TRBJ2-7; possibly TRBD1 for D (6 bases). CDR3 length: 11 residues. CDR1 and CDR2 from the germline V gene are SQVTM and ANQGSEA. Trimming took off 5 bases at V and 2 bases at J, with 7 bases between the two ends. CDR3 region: CSVRTAYEQYF. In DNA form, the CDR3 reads TGCAGCGTTAGGACAGCCTACGAGCAGTACTTC.

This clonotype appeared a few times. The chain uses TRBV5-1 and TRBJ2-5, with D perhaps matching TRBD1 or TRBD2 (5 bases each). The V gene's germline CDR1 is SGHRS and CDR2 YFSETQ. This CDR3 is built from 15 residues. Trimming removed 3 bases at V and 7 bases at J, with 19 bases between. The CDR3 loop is CASSSEGTGSRTQYF. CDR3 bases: TGCGCCAGCAGCTCAGAGGGGACGGGTTCGCGGACCCAGTACTTC.

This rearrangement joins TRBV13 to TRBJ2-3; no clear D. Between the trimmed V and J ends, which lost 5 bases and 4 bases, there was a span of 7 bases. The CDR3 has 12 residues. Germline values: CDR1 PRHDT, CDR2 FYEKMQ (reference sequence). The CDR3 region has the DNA TGTGCCAGCAGCGCCCTTTCAGATACGCAGTATTTT. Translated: CASSALSDTQYF.

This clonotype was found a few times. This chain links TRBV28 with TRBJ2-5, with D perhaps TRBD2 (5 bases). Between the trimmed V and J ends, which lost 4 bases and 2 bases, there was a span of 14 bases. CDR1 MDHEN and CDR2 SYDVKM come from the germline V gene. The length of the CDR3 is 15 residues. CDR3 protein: CASSSLTREQETQYF. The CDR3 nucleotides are TGTGCCAGCAGTTCCCTGACAAGGGAGCAAGAGACCCAGTACTTC.

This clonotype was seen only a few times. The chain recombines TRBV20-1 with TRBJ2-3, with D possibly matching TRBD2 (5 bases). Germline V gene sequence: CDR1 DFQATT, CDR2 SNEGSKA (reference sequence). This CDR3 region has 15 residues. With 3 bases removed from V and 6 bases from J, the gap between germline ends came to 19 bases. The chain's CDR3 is CSASAGHSDTDTQYF. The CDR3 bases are TGCAGTGCTAGTGCCGGGCATAGCGACACGGATACGCAGTATTTT.

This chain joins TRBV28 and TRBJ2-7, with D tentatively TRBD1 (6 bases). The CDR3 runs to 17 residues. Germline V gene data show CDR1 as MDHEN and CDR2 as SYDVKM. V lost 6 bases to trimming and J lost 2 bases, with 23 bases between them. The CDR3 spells CASSPFSLRDKAYEQYF. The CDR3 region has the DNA TGTGCCAGCAGCCCCTTTAGCCTCCGGGACAAGGCCTACGAGCAGTACTTC.

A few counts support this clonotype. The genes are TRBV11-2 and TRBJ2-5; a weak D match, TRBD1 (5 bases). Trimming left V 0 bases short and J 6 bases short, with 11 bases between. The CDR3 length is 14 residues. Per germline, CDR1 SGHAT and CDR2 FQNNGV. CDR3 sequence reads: CASSLDWGTKTQYF. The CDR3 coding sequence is TGTGCCAGCAGCTTAGATTGGGGCACGAAGACCCAGTACTTC.